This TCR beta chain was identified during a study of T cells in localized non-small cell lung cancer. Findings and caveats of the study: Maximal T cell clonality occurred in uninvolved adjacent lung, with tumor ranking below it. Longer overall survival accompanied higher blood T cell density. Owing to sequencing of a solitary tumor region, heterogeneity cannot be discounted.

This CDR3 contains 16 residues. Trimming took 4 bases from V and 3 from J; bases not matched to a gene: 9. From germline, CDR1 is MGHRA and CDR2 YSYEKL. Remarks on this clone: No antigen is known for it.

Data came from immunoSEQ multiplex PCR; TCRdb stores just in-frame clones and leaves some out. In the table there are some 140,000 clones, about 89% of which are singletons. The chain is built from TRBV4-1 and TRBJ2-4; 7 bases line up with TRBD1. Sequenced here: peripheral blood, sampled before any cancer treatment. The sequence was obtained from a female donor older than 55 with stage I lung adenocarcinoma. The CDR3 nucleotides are TGCGCCAGCAGCCTAACCGGGGACAGCGGCAAAAACATTCAGTACTTC. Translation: CASSLTGDSGKNIQYF.